This T cell receptor beta chain was identified in a study of breast tumors, draining lymph nodes, adjacent tissues. Axillary draining lymph nodes of breast cancer patients supplied the node samples. TCRdb re-called the multiplex PCR reads through MiXCR, storing one row per CDR3 protein. The sample gives nearly 110,000 distinct CDR3 sequences, less than 40% of which show up once; less than 6% is in the top ten. Study-wide points: Luminal-like breast cancer showed significantly greater tumor-nontumor repertoire similarity than basal-like breast cancer did. Tumor T cell lymph node origin was a supported hypothesis, not proven. Tumor TCR diversity was below lymph nodes but above nontumor tissue.

This clonotype was seen repeatedly, ten times or more. Its antigen is not known. CDR1 and CDR2 from the germline V gene are LGHNA and YNFKEQ. V shed 0 bases and J shed 3 bases, with 6 bases lying between them. The CDR3 length is 13 residues. This sequence was found in a female donor with breast cancer. Some clones in this sample may be carry-over from other donors' samples. The chain carries TRBV4-2 and TRBJ2-7; no clear D. The sequencing sample was made of axillary lymph node tissue. CDR3 coding DNA: TGTGCCAGCAGCCAAGAGGAAGTCTACGAGCAGTACTTC. It specifies CASSQEEVYEQYF.